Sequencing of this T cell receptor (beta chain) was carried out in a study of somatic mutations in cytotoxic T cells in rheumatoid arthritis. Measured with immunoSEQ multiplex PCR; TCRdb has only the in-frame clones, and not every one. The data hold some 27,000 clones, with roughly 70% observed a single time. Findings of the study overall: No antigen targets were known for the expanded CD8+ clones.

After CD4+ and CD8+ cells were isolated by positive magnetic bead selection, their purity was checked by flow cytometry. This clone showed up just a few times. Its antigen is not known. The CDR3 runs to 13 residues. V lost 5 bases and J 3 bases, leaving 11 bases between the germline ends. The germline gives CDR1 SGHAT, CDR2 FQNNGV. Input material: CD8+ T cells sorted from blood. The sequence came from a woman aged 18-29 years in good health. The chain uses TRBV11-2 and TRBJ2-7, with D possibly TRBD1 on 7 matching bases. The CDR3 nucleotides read TGTGCCAGCAGCCCAGGGGGACTCTACGAGCAGTACTTC. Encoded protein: CASSPGGLYEQYF.